This entry lists 4 T cell receptor beta chains sequenced from one sample in a study of blood T cell repertoires in COVID-19. Here immunoSEQ multiplex PCR was the method, and the copy in TCRdb shows in-frame clones only, minus some. Of more than 200,000 clones in the sample, roughly 90% were seen once. The sequencing input was peripheral blood. The receptors were gathered from a man aged 25-45 years with active or convalescent COVID-19.

The gene calls are TRBV6-5 and TRBJ1-5; D is perhaps TRBD1 (5 bases). The CDR3 is made up of 16 amino acids. Germline lookup yields CDR1 MNHEY and CDR2 SVGAGI. Trimming removed 0 bases at V and 1 base at J, with 10 bases between. CDR3 protein: CASSYSFPGSNQPQHF. Here the CDR3 DNA reads TGTGCCAGCAGTTACTCGTTTCCAGGGAGCAATCAGCCCCAGCATTTT.

The J gene is TRBJ1-3, the V gene TRBV12-3 or TRBV12-4; D possibly corresponds to TRBD1 (5 bases). The CDR3 covers 13 residues. Trimming shortened V by 7 bases and J by 0 bases, and 7 bases separated the two germline ends. The CDR3 nucleotides read TGTGCCAGCAAAGGGGACTCTGGAAACACCATATATTTT. It codes for CASKGDSGNTIYF.

The V gene is TRBV11-2, the J gene TRBJ2-3, with 13 bases fitting TRBD2. Germline V gene sequence: CDR1 SGHAT, CDR2 FQNNGV. This CDR3 spans 17 amino acids. V lost 1 base and J lost 4; bases outside the gene matches: 5. The CDR3 reads CASSLGGLAGNADTQYF. In DNA form, the CDR3 reads TGTGCCAGCAGCTTAGGGGGACTAGCGGGGAATGCAGATACGCAGTATTTT.

V is TRBV4-1 and J is TRBJ2-1; weak D call: TRBD1 (6 bases). Germline CDR1 is MGHRA and CDR2 is YSYEKL. V was trimmed by 0 bases and J by 2 bases, leaving 11 bases between them. The CDR3 runs to 16 residues. CDR3 amino acids: CASSQEDRRPYNEQFF. CDR3 DNA sequence: TGCGCCAGCAGCCAAGAAGACAGGCGACCCTACAATGAGCAGTTCTTC.